Below are 13 T cell receptor beta chains sequenced from a single sample in a study of OX40 agonist ivuxolimab in advanced cancers. The assay was immunoSEQ multiplex PCR, and TCRdb's table has in-frame clones only and misses some. Among roughly 140,000 clones listed, 90% to 95% were seen once. The sequencing here drew on CD4+ or CD8+ T cells sorted from blood, taken in a trial of the OX40 agonist ivuxolimab. Receptor source: an adult with an advanced solid tumor such as melanoma, head and neck, liver or kidney cancer.

The chain uses TRBV28 and TRBJ1-1; D possibly corresponds to TRBD1 (5 bases). CDR1 is MDHEN, CDR2 SYDVKM, per germline. Trimming took off 3 bases at V and 6 bases at J, with 20 bases between the two ends. CDR3 size: 16 residues. The CDR3 region has the DNA TGTGCCAGCAGTTTGGAAGGGCAGGGAATATGGCCTGAAGCTTTCTTT. Translation gives CASSLEGQGIWPEAFF.

V gene TRBV6-5 combines with J gene TRBJ2-7, with a tentative D call TRBD2 (5 bases). CDR1 and CDR2 from the germline V gene are MNHEY and SVGAGI. V gave up 6 bases and J gave up 3 bases, with 12 bases separating them. CDR3 size: 13 residues. The CDR3 sequence: CASSQREYYEQYF. The CDR3 nucleotides read TGTGCCAGCAGCCAGAGGGAATACTACGAGCAGTACTTC.

This chain links TRBV5-4 with TRBJ2-7; 10 nucleotides match TRBD1. The CDR3 has 13 amino acids. J was trimmed by 6 bases and V by 4 bases; bases with no gene match: 4. Germline V lookup: CDR1 SGHNT, CDR2 YYREEE (reference sequence). CDR3 nucleotide sequence: TGTGCCAGCAGCCGGGACAGGGGAGGCGAGCAGTACTTC. Protein: CASSRDRGGEQYF. Looking up the rest from reference TRBV5-4 and TRBJ2-7 gives the full variable domain: ETGVTQSPTHLIKTRGQQVTLRCSSQSGHNTVSWYQQALGQGPQFIFQYYREEENGRGNFPPRFSGLQFPNYSSELNVNALELDDSALYLCASSRDRGGEQYFGPGTRLTVT.

This clone was recorded once. The V gene is TRBV6-1, the J gene TRBJ2-6; TRBD1 matches at 11 bases. CDR1 is MNHNS and CDR2 is SASEGT in the germline V gene. Losses at the gene ends were 2 bases for V and 0 bases for J; bases not matched to a gene: 6. The CDR3 contains 19 residues. This chain's CDR3 is CASSEMLGTGGSGANVLTF. The CDR3 DNA reads as TGTGCCAGCAGTGAAATGCTCGGGACAGGGGGCTCTGGGGCCAACGTCCTGACTTTC.

The rearrangement links TRBV19 to TRBJ1-1; D is perhaps TRBD1 (6 bases). The CDR3 length is 14 residues. Germline CDR1 is LNHDA and CDR2 is SQIVND (reference sequence). The V gene lost 3 bases and the J gene lost 5 bases, with 13 bases spanning the gap. The CDR3 spells CASSIMGTKTEAFF. DNA for the CDR3: TGTGCCAGTAGTATTATGGGGACAAAAACTGAAGCTTTCTTT.

This rearrangement joins TRBV5-1 to TRBJ2-5; TRBD2 matches 8 bases. The CDR3 runs 14 residues. Trimming cost V 3 bases and J 4 bases; bases outside gene matches: 5. Germline loops: CDR1 SGHRS, CDR2 YFSETQ. CDR3 sequence reads: CASSWNGGVETQYF. CDR3 nucleotides: TGCGCCAGCAGCTGGAACGGGGGGGTAGAGACCCAGTACTTC.

The chain links TRBV11-2 to TRBJ1-5, with D unclear. The V gene lost 1 base and the J gene lost 6 bases, with 4 bases spanning the gap. This CDR3 region has 12 residues. Germline V gene data show CDR1 as SGHAT and CDR2 as FQNNGV. The CDR3 loop is CASSLAGQPQHF. For the CDR3, the DNA is TGTGCCAGCAGCTTAGCGGGTCAGCCCCAGCATTTT.

V gene TRBV6-5 combines with J gene TRBJ1-2; the D is unclear. V lost 2 bases to trimming and J lost 4 bases, with 8 bases between them. Germline CDR1 MNHEY, CDR2 SVGAGI. CDR3 length equals 13 residues. The CDR3 DNA follows: TGTGCCAGCAGTTACGGATGGGGCTATGGCTACACCTTC. It is translated as CASSYGWGYGYTF.

The genes are TRBV5-6 and TRBJ1-5, with TRBD1 matching over 10 bases. Trimming at V came to 4 bases and at J to 1 base, leaving 8 bases not matched to a gene. The CDR3 has 17 residues. Germline CDR1 and CDR2: SGHDT and YYEEEE. CDR3 nucleotide sequence: TGTGCCAGCAGCAATACATGGACAGGGGGAAGCAATCAGCCCCAGCATTTT. Translation gives CASSNTWTGGSNQPQHF.

The rearrangement uses TRBV18 and TRBJ2-1; D unclear. V lost 0 bases, J lost 0 bases, and 9 bases lay in between. This CDR3 contains 16 residues. Germline V gene sequence: CDR1 KGHSH, CDR2 LQKENI. CDR3 amino acids: CASSPPIASSYNEQFF. Written as DNA, the CDR3 is TGTGCCAGCTCACCACCAATCGCAAGCTCCTACAATGAGCAGTTCTTC.

V gene TRBV5-8 combines with J gene TRBJ2-6, with D unclear. The CDR3 has 19 residues. Trimming pared 2 bases from V and 2 bases from J, leaving 20 bases between. The germline gives CDR1 SGHTS, CDR2 YDEGEE. CDR3 region: CASSFLRKIRAPGANVLTF. CDR3 coding DNA: TGTGCCAGCAGCTTCCTTCGTAAGATTAGGGCCCCTGGGGCCAACGTCCTGACTTTC. Looking up the rest from reference TRBV5-8 and TRBJ2-6 gives the full variable domain: EAGVTQSPTHLIKTRGQQATLRCSPISGHTSVYWYQQALGLGLQFLLWYDEGEERNRGNFPPRFSGRQFPNYSSELNVNALELEDSALYLCASSFLRKIRAPGANVLTFGAGSRLTVL.

This clone was seen once. The rearrangement joins TRBV19 to TRBJ2-7; 14 nucleotides align to TRBD2. The CDR3 has 15 amino acids. Germline CDR1 and CDR2: LNHDA and SQIVND (reference sequence). V shed 6 bases and J 2 bases; nucleotides not matched to a gene: 3. The CDR3 DNA reads as TGTGCCAGTAGAGCGACTAGCGGGAGGGCCTACGAGCAGTACTTC. This sequence encodes CASRATSGRAYEQYF.

The V and J genes are TRBV11-2 and TRBJ2-7; D is unclear. The CDR3 covers 12 residues. Germline assignment: CDR1 SGHAT and CDR2 FQNNGV. The V and J ends lost 5 bases and 7 bases respectively, with 12 bases between them. The CDR3 loop reads CASSVGSGEQYF. CDR3 sequence (DNA): TGTGCCAGCAGCGTCGGTTCCGGGGAGCAGTACTTC.